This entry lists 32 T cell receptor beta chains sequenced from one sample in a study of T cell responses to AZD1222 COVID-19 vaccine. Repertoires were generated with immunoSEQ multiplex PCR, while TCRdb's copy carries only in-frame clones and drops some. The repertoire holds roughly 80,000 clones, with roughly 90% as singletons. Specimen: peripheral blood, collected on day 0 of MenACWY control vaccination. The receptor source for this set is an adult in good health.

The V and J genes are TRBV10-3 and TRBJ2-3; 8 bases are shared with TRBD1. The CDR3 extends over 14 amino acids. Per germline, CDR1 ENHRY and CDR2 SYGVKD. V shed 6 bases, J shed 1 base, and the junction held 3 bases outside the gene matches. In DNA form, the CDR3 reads TGTGCCATCAGGGAGACAGGGGGCACAGATACGCAGTATTTT. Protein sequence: CAIRETGGTDTQYF.

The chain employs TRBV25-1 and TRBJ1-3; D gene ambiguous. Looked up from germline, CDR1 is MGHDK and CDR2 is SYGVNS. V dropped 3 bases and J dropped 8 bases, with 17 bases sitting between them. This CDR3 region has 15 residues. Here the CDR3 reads CASSDRRTDLHTIYF. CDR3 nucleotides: TGTGCCAGCAGTGATCGGAGGACTGACCTTCACACCATATATTTT.

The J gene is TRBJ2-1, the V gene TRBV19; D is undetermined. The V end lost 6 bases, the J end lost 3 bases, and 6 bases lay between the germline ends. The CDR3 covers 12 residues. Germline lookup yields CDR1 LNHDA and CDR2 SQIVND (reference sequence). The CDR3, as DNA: TGTGCCAGTAGCCCGGGCTACAATGAGCAGTTCTTC. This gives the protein CASSPGYNEQFF.

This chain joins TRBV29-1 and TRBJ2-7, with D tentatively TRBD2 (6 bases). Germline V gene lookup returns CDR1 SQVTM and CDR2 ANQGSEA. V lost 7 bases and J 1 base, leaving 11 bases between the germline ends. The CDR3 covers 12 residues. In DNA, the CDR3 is TGCAGCGCGGACGGGGGATCCTACGAGCAGTACTTC. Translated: CSADGGSYEQYF.

CDR3 residues: CASSLESGQAWGEQYF. Written as DNA, the CDR3 is TGTGCCAGCAGCTTAGAAAGTGGTCAGGCCTGGGGCGAGCAGTACTTC. V usage is TRBV7-9 and J usage is TRBJ2-7; D unresolved. This CDR3 has 16 amino acids. Trimming took 1 base from V and 6 from J, leaving 19 bases between them. Germline V CDR1 and CDR2: SEHNR, FQNEAQ (reference sequence).

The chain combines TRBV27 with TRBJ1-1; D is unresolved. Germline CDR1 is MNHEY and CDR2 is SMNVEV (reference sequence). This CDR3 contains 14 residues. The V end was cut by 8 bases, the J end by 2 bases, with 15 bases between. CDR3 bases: TGTGCCAGCGGCTCTCAGCAGATCAACACTGAAGCTTTCTTT. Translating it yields CASGSQQINTEAFF.

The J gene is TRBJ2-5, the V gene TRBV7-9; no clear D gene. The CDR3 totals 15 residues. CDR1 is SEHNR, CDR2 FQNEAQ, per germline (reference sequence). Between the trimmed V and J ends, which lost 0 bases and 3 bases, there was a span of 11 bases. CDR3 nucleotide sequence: TGTGCCAGCAGCTTAGCCATGTATCCTGAAGAGACCCAGTACTTC. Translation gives CASSLAMYPEETQYF.

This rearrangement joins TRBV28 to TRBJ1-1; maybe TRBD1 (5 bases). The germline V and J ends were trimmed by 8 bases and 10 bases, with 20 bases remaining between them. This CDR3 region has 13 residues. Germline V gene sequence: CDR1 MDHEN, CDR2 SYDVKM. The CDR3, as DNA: TGTGCCAGCTCAACCCCCCCGGGACTTCGAGCTTTCTTT. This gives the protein CASSTPPGLRAFF.

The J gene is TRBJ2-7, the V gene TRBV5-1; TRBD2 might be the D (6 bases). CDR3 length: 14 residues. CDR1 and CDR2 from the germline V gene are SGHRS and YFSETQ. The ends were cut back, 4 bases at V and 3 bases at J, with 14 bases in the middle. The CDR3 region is CASSVRDSFYEQYF. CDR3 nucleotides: TGCGCCAGCAGCGTCCGGGACTCTTTCTACGAGCAGTACTTC.

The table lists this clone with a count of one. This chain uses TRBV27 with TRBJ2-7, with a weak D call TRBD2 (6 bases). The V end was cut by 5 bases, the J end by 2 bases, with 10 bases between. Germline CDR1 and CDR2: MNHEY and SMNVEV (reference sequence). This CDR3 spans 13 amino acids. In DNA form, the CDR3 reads TGTGCCAGCAGTACCGGGAGCACCTACGAGCAGTACTTC. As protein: CASSTGSTYEQYF.

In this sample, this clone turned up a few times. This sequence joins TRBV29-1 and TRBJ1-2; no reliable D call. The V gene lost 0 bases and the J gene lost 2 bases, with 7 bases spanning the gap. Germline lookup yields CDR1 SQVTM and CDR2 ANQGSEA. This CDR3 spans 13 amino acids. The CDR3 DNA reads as TGCAGCGTTGAAGATCGGGGAAACTATGGCTACACCTTC. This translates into CSVEDRGNYGYTF.

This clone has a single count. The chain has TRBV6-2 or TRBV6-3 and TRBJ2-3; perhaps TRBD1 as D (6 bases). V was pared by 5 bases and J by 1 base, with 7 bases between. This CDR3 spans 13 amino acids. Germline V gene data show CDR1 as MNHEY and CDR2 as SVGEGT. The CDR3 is CASSAGGTDTQYF. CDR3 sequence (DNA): TGTGCCAGCAGTGCAGGGGGCACAGATACGCAGTATTTT.

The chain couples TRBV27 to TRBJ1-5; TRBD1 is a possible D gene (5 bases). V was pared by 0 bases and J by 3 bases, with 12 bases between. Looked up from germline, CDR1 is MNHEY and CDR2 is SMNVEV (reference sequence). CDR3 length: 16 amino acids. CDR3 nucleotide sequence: TGTGCCAGCAGTTTATCATACACAGGCCTCAATCAGCCCCAGCATTTT. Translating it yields CASSLSYTGLNQPQHF.

As DNA, the CDR3 is TGCGCCAGCAGCCGGTCCAACCTGGCTAGTCTCCAAGAGACCCAGTACTTC. Translating it yields CASSRSNLASLQETQYF. This chain links TRBV5-1 with TRBJ2-5; unclear D gene. This CDR3 has 17 residues. Germline V gives CDR1 SGHRS, CDR2 YFSETQ. V lost 4 bases and J lost 1, with 20 bases in between.

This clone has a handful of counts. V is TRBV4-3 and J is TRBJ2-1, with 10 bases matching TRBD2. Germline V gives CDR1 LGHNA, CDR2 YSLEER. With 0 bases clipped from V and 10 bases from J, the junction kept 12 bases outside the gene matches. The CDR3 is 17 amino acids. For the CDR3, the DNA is TGCGCCAGCAGCCAAGATCGAGGGACCACTAGCGGGGTCGAGCAGTTCTTC. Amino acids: CASSQDRGTTSGVEQFF.

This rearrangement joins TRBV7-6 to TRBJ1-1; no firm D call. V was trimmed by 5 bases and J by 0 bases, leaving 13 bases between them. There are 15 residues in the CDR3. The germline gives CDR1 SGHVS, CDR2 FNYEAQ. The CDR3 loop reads CASSTQAGLNTEAFF. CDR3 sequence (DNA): TGTGCCAGCAGCACCCAGGCAGGACTGAACACTGAAGCTTTCTTT.

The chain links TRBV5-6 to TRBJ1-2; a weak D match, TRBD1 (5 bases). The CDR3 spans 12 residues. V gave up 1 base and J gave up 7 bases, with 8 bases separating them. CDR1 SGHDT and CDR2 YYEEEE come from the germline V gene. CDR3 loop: CASSLSGGGYTF. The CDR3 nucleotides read TGTGCCAGCAGCTTGTCTGGGGGTGGCTACACCTTC.

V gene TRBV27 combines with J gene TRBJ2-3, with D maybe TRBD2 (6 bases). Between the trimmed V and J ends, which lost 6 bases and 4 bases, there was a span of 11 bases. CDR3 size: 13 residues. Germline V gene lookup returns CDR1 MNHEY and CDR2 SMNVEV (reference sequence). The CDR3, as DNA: TGTGCCAGCAGCCACGGAGGGGCAGATACGCAGTATTTT. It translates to CASSHGGADTQYF.

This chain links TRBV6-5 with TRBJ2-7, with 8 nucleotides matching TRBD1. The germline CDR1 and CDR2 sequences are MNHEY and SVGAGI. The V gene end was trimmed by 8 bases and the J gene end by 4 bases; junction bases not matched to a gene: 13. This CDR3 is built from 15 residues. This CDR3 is CASRYRGYAGYEQYF. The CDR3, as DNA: TGTGCCAGCCGGTACAGGGGGTACGCTGGGTACGAGCAGTACTTC.

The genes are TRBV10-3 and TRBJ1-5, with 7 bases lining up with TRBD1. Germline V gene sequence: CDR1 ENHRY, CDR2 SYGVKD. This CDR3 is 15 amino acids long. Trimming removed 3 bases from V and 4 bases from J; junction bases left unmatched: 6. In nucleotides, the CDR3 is TGTGCCATCAGTGACTCGACAGGGACTAATCAGCCCCAGCATTTT. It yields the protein CAISDSTGTNQPQHF.

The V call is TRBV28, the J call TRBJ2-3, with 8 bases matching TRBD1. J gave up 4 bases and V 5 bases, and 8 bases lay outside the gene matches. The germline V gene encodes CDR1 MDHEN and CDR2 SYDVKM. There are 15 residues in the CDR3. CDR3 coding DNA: TGTGCCAGCAGTCCGAACCAGGGGGCTTCAGATACGCAGTATTTT. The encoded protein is CASSPNQGASDTQYF.

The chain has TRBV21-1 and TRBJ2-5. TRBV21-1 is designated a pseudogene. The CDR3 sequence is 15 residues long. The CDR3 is CASSKPGGRRETQYF. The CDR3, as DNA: TGTGCCAGCAGCAAGCCCGGGGGCCGGAGGGAGACCCAGTACTTC.

In nucleotides, the CDR3 is TGCGCCAGCAGCCAAGATCGTGGGATGGCCTACAATGAGCAGTTCTTC. Its translation: CASSQDRGMAYNEQFF. V and J are TRBV4-3 and TRBJ2-1; D unresolved. The V and J ends lost 0 bases and 2 bases respectively, with 11 bases between them. This CDR3 has 16 amino acids. From germline, CDR1 is LGHNA and CDR2 YSLEER.

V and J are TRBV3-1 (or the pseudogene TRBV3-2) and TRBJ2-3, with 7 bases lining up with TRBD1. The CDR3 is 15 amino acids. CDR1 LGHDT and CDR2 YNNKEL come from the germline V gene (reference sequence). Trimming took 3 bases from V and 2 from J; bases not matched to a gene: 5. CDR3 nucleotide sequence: TGTGCCAGCAGCCAGGCGACAGGGTACACAGATACGCAGTATTTT. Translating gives CASSQATGYTDTQYF.

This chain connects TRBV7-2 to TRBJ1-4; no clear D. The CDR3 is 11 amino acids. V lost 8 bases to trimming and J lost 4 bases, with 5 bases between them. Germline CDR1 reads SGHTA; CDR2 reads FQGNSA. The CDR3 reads CASGHNEKLFF. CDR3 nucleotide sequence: TGTGCCAGCGGTCATAATGAAAAACTGTTTTTT.

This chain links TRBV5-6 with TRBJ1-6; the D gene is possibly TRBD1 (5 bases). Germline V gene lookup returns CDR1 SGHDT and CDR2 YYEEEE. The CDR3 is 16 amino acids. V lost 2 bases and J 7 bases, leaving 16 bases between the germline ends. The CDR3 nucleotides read TGTGCCAGCAGCTTACGGGACGGACGGATCAATTCACCCCTCCACTTT. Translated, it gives CASSLRDGRINSPLHF.

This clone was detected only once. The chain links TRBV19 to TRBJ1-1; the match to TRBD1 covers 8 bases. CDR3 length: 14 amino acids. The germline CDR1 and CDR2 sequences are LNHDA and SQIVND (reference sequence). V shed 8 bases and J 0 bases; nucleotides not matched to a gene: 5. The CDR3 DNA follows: TGTGCCAGTTTTCGACAGGGGATGAACACTGAAGCTTTCTTT. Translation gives CASFRQGMNTEAFF.

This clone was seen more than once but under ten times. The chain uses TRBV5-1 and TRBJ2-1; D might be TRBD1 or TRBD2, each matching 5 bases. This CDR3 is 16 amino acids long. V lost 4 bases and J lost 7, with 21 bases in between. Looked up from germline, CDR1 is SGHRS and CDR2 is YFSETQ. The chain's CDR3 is CASSPRLGVTWNEQFF. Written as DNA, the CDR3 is TGCGCCAGCAGCCCCCGTTTGGGGGTGACTTGGAATGAGCAGTTCTTC. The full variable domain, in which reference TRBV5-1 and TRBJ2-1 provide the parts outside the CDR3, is KAGVTQTPRYLIKTRGQQVTLSCSPISGHRSVSWYQQTPGQGLQFLFEYFSETQRNKGNFPGRFSGRQFSNSRSEMNVSTLELGDSALYLCASSPRLGVTWNEQFFGPGTRLTVL.

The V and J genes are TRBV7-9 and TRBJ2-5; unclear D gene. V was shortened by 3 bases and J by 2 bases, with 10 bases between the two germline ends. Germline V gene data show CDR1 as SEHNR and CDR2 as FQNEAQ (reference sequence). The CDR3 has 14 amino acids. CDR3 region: CASSFPAQQETQYF. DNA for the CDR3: TGTGCCAGCAGCTTCCCGGCACAACAAGAGACCCAGTACTTC.

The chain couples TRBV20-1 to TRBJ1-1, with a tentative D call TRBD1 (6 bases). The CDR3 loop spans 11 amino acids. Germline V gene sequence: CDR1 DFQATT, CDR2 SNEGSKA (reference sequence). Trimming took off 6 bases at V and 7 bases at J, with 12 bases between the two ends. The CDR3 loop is CSAPDSFEAFF. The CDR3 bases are TGCAGTGCCCCGGACAGCTTTGAAGCTTTCTTT.

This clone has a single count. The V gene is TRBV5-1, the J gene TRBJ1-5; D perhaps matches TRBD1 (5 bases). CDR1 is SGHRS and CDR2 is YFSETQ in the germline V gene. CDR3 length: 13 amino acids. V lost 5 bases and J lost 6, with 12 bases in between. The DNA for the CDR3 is TGCGCCAGCAGGTGGGGGGACGGTCAGCCCCAGCATTTT. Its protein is CASRWGDGQPQHF.

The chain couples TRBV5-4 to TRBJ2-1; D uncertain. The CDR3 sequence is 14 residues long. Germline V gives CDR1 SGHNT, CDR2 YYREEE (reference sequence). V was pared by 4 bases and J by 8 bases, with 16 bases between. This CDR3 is CASSQGSNRDEQFF. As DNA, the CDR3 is TGTGCCAGCAGCCAAGGAAGTAACCGGGATGAGCAGTTCTTC.